This T cell receptor beta chain is drawn from a study of cytomegalovirus exposure and HLA in healthy donors. Whole-study context: Within an early data release were roughly 83 million unique TCRs drawn from HLA-typed donors. Overall study results and limits: As was reported, the HLA-A and HLA-B alleles of most subjects were accurately predicted from TCR beta sequences. Analyses of presence/absence relied on an assumption of roughly uniform sequencing depth across donors.

Remarks on this clone: Its target is unknown.

The PCR employed 60 Vbeta primers together with 13 Jbeta primers. TCRdb's copy holds only in-frame clones and misses some; the assay was immunoSEQ multiplex PCR. The repertoire consists of 160,000 or so clones, with around 83% occurring once and the leading ten covering less than 2.5%. Sequenced input: PBMCs. This TCR came from a young woman in good health and CMV-seronegative.

CDR3 amino acids: CASTYRDRGFANTGELFF. The DNA of the CDR3 is TGTGCCAGTACCTACCGGGACAGGGGGTTCGCGAACACCGGGGAGCTGTTTTTT. The chain joins TRBV19 to TRBJ2-2, with 11 positions matching TRBD1. Germline V gene data show CDR1 as LNHDA and CDR2 as SQIVND (reference sequence). The CDR3 is made up of 18 amino acids. Trimming at V came to 7 bases and at J to 0 bases, leaving 10 bases not matched to a gene.